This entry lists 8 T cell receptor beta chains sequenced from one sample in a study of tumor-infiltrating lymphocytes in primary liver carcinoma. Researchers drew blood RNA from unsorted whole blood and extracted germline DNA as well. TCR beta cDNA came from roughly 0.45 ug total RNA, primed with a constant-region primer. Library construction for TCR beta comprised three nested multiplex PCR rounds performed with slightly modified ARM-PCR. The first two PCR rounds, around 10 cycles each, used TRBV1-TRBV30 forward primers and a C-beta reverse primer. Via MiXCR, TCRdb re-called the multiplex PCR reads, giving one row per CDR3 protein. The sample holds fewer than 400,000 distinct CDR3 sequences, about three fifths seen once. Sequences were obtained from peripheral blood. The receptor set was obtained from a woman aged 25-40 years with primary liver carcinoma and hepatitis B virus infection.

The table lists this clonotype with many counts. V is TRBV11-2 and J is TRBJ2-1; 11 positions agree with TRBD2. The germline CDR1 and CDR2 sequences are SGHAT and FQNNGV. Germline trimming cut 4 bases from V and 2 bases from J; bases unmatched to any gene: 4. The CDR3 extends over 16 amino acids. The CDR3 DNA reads TGTGCCAGCAGCTCGGGGACTAGCGGCGCCTACAATGAGCAGTTCTTC. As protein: CASSSGTSGAYNEQFF.

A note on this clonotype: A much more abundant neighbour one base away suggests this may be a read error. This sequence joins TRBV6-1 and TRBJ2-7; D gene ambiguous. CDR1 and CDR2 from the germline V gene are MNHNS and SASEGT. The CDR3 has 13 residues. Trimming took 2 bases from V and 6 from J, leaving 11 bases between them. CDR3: CASSEHSPCEQYF. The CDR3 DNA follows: TGTGCCAGCAGTGAACACAGCCCCTGCGAGCAGTACTTC.

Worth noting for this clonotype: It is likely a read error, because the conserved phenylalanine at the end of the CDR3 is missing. The CDR3 region has the DNA TGCGCCAGCAGCCAACCTCCTAGCGGGAGTTCCTACGAGCAGTACTTA. Its translation is CASSQPPSGSSYEQYL. This chain connects TRBV4-1 to TRBJ2-7; 10 bases map to TRBD2. The CDR3 is 16 residues long. After removal of 2 bases from V and 1 base from J, the junction contained 5 bases not matched to a gene. Germline lookup yields CDR1 MGHRA and CDR2 YSYEKL.

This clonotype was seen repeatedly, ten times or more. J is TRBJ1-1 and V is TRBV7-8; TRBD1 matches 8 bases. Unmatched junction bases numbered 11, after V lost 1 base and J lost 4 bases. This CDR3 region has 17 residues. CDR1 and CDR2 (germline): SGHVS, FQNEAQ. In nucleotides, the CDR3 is TGTGCCAGCAGCTTAGGTAGACAGGGGATCCTGGGCACTGAAGCTTTCTTT. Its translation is CASSLGRQGILGTEAFF.

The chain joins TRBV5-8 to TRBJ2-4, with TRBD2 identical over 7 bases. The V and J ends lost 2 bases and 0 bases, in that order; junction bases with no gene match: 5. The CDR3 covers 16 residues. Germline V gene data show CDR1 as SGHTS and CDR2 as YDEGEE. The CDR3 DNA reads TGTGCCAGCAGCTTCCTTAGCGGGTTAGCCAAAAACATTCAGTACTTC. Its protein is CASSFLSGLAKNIQYF.

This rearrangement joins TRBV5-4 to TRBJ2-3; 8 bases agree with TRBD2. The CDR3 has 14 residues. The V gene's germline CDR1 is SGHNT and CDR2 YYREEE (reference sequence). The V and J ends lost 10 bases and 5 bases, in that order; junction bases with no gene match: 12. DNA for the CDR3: TGTGCCTTTAGCGGGATTGCCTTGGGAGATACGCAGTATTTT. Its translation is CAFSGIALGDTQYF.

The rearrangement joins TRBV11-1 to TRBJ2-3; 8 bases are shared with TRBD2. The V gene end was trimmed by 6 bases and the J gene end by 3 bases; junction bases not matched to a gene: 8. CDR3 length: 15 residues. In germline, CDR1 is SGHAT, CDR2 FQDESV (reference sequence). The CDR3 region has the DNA TGTGCCAGCAGTCCCAGCGGGAGATGTACAGATACGCAGTATTTT. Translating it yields CASSPSGRCTDTQYF.

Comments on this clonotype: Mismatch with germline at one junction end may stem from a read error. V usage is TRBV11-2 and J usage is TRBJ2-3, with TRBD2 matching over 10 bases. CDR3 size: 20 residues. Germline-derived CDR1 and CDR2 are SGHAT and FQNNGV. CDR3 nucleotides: TGTGCCAGCAGCACCCTCGGGATTAGCGGGAGGAGCTATGACACAGATACGCAATATTTT. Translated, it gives CASSTLGISGRSYDTDTQYF.